The 25 T cell receptor beta chains given below trace back to one sample, sequenced in a study of T-cell memory formation after mild COVID-19. TCRdb recomputed calls from the 5' RACE reads with MiXCR, one row per CDR3 protein. In the table there are a few hundred thousand distinct CDR3 sequences, around 28% of which are singletons. Sequenced input: PBMCs or a T cell subset sorted from them (not recorded which). Receptors were obtained from an adult woman who had mild COVID-19 (a few samples of this study predate the infection). Cell type and time point are not known.

V gene TRBV4-2 combines with J gene TRBJ2-5; no clear D gene. This CDR3 has 14 residues. Trimming removed 1 base at V and 9 bases at J, with 15 bases between. Germline V gene sequence: CDR1 LGHNA, CDR2 YNFKEQ. The DNA for the CDR3 is TGTGCCAGCAGCCAAGCGACGGTGATGTGGCCCCAGTACTTC. Encoded protein: CASSQATVMWPQYF.

The V and J genes are TRBV27 and TRBJ2-7; 9 nucleotides line up with TRBD1. Per germline, CDR1 MNHEY and CDR2 SMNVEV (reference sequence). The junction had 15 bases not matched to a gene; V was cut back by 4 bases and J by 5 bases. This CDR3 region has 17 residues. The CDR3 nucleotides read TGTGCCAGCAGTTCCGCCCGCGGGGACAGGGTCTTCCACGAGCAGTACTTC. Translation gives CASSSARGDRVFHEQYF.

In this sample, this clonotype turned up a few times. The chain couples TRBV30 to TRBJ2-7; 11 nucleotides match TRBD1. Germline trimming cut 1 base from V and 6 bases from J; bases unmatched to any gene: 5. Germline-derived CDR1 and CDR2 are GTSNPN and SVGIG (reference sequence). This CDR3 is 14 amino acids long. As DNA, the CDR3 is TGTGCCTGGAGTGGAGTTGGGACAGGGGGCGAGCAGTACTTC. Translating it yields CAWSGVGTGGEQYF.

J is TRBJ2-7 and V is TRBV12-3 or TRBV12-4; possibly TRBD1 for D (5 bases). The CDR3 is made up of 15 amino acids. The V and J ends lost 3 bases and 2 bases respectively, with 14 bases between them. The CDR3 loop reads CASSFDSMMTYEQYF. CDR3 DNA sequence: TGTGCCAGCAGTTTTGACAGTATGATGACCTACGAGCAGTACTTC.

The rearrangement joins TRBV7-3 to TRBJ1-2; possibly TRBD1 for D (6 bases). The germline CDR1 and CDR2 sequences are SGHTA and FQGTGA. V gave up 5 bases and J gave up 8 bases, with 18 bases separating them. This CDR3 comprises 14 residues. The CDR3 DNA reads as TGTGCCAGCAGCGTGGGGATACAGGGTAACGGCTACACCTTC. It specifies CASSVGIQGNGYTF.

V gene TRBV11-2 combines with J gene TRBJ2-5, with D unresolved. The length of the CDR3 is 12 residues. The V and J ends lost 3 bases and 5 bases respectively, with 7 bases between them. Germline V gene lookup returns CDR1 SGHAT and CDR2 FQNNGV. The CDR3 here is CASSFFRETQYF. The CDR3 DNA follows: TGTGCCAGCAGCTTCTTCCGGGAGACCCAGTACTTC.

The table lists this clonotype with many counts. The genes are TRBV20-1 and TRBJ1-1; 9 bases fit TRBD1. This CDR3 has 17 residues. V shed 3 bases, J shed 4 bases, and the junction held 15 bases outside the gene matches. Germline assignment: CDR1 DFQATT and CDR2 SNEGSKA (reference sequence). CDR3 DNA sequence: TGCAGTGCTAGGGGGACAGGGTTTGAATCCACCGGCACTGAAGCTTTCTTT. Translation gives CSARGTGFESTGTEAFF.

The V call is TRBV19, the J call TRBJ1-1, with 7 bases identical to TRBD1. V lost 6 bases, J lost 2 bases, and 6 bases stayed unmatched. The germline gives CDR1 LNHDA, CDR2 SQIVND (reference sequence). The CDR3 covers 14 residues. The CDR3 reads CASRNRGTNTEAFF. The CDR3 nucleotides read TGTGCCAGTAGAAACAGGGGAACAAACACTGAAGCTTTCTTT.

The genes are TRBV7-3 and TRBJ2-5, with 14 bases lining up with TRBD2. V lost 5 bases, J lost 5 bases, and 7 bases stayed unmatched. This CDR3 region has 16 residues. The V gene's germline CDR1 is SGHTA and CDR2 FQGTGA. CDR3 protein: CASSLGLAGGLETQYF. The CDR3, as DNA: TGTGCCAGCAGCCTCGGACTAGCGGGGGGACTGGAGACCCAGTACTTC.

The CDR3 spells CSARDPSGYTF. The CDR3 nucleotides are TGCAGTGCTAGAGATCCCTCGGGCTACACCTTC. This rearrangement joins TRBV20-1 to TRBJ1-2; D gene uncertain. V was shortened by 0 bases and J by 8 bases, with 7 bases between the two germline ends. Germline values: CDR1 DFQATT, CDR2 SNEGSKA (reference sequence). The CDR3 loop spans 11 amino acids.

The CDR3 here is CASKVGTTNYEQYF. The CDR3 nucleotides are TGCGCCAGCAAGGTGGGGACAACAAACTACGAGCAGTACTTC. The chain carries TRBV5-1 and TRBJ2-7; a weak D match, TRBD1 (6 bases). Germline CDR1 is SGHRS and CDR2 is YFSETQ. CDR3 length: 14 amino acids. Trimming took off 6 bases at V and 3 bases at J, with 16 bases between the two ends.

Only a few counts were recorded for this clonotype. The chain couples TRBV7-2 to TRBJ2-2; 15 bases map to TRBD2. CDR1 and CDR2 (germline): SGHTA, FQGNSA. J was trimmed by 5 bases and V by 4 bases; bases with no gene match: 2. This CDR3 is built from 16 residues. The CDR3 bases are TGTGCCAGCAGCTCGGGACTAGCGGGAGGTACCGGGGAGCTGTTTTTT. Amino acid sequence: CASSSGLAGGTGELFF.

V gene TRBV4-1 combines with J gene TRBJ2-7, with 7 bases identical to TRBD1. This CDR3 comprises 15 residues. Germline CDR1 reads MGHRA; CDR2 reads YSYEKL. Trimming at V came to 1 base and at J to 0 bases, leaving 3 bases not matched to a gene. The CDR3 reads CASSQAGTDSYEQYF. The CDR3 DNA reads as TGCGCCAGCAGCCAAGCCGGGACAGACTCCTACGAGCAGTACTTC.

Only a few counts were recorded for this clonotype. V usage is TRBV4-2 and J usage is TRBJ1-2; 9 nucleotides align to TRBD1. Germline values: CDR1 LGHNA, CDR2 YNFKEQ. CDR3 length equals 16 residues. Losses at the gene ends were 0 bases for V and 2 bases for J; bases not matched to a gene: 4. The CDR3 spells CASSQDLGQGNYGYTF. The CDR3 coding sequence is TGTGCCAGCAGCCAAGATTTGGGACAGGGAAACTATGGCTACACCTTC.

This clonotype was seen at least ten times. The rearrangement links TRBV7-9 to TRBJ2-5; D is unresolved. The ends were cut back, 5 bases at V and 4 bases at J, with 5 bases in the middle. CDR3 length equals 11 residues. Germline CDR1 reads SEHNR; CDR2 reads FQNEAQ (reference sequence). The CDR3 is CASSPRETQYF. CDR3 nucleotides: TGTGCCAGCAGCCCCAGAGAGACCCAGTACTTC.

This clonotype appeared a few times. The genes are TRBV5-6 and TRBJ2-7, with TRBD1 as a possible D gene (7 bases). With 2 bases removed from V and 5 bases from J, the gap between germline ends came to 11 bases. The CDR3 contains 13 residues. Germline V CDR1 and CDR2: SGHDT, YYEEEE. Here the CDR3 reads CASSFQGGHEQYF. The CDR3 bases are TGTGCCAGCAGCTTCCAGGGGGGCCACGAGCAGTACTTC.

The chain couples TRBV2 to TRBJ2-2, with D tentatively TRBD2 (5 bases). The CDR3 runs to 16 residues. The V gene's germline CDR1 is SNHLY and CDR2 FYNNEI. The ends were cut back, 3 bases at V and 0 bases at J, with 11 bases in the middle. This CDR3 reads CASSDRGRANTGELFF. The CDR3 DNA reads TGTGCCAGCAGTGATCGGGGTCGGGCGAACACCGGGGAGCTGTTTTTT.

This clonotype has just a few counts. This sequence joins TRBV19 and TRBJ1-4, with D possibly being TRBD1 (6 bases). Trimming left V 4 bases short and J 5 bases short, with 14 bases between. The CDR3 has 15 residues. Germline CDR1 reads LNHDA; CDR2 reads SQIVND (reference sequence). The CDR3 loop reads CASSKIGQGNEKLFF. The DNA for the CDR3 is TGTGCCAGTAGTAAGATTGGGCAGGGGAATGAAAAACTGTTTTTT.

The V and J genes are TRBV5-6 and TRBJ1-1; D might be TRBD1 (6 bases). Germline loops: CDR1 SGHDT, CDR2 YYEEEE. Trimming removed 3 bases from V and 1 base from J, with 19 bases in between. The CDR3 runs 17 residues. The CDR3 loop is CASSSGWGAKRNTEAFF. The DNA for the CDR3 is TGTGCCAGCAGCTCGGGTTGGGGGGCAAAACGGAACACTGAAGCTTTCTTT. Combining the CDR3 with reference TRBV5-6 and TRBJ1-1 gives the whole variable domain DAGVTQSPTHLIKTRGQQVTLRCSPKSGHDTVSWYQQALGQGPQFIFQYYEEEERQRGNFPDRFSGHQFPNYSSELNVNALLLGDSALYLCASSSGWGAKRNTEAFFGQGTRLTVV.

The chain has TRBV6-1 and TRBJ2-4; no clear D gene. The CDR3 has 16 residues. The ends were cut back, 4 bases at V and 0 bases at J, with 13 bases in the middle. Germline V gene lookup returns CDR1 MNHNS and CDR2 SASEGT. CDR3: CASSVTVTVAKNIQYF. As DNA, the CDR3 is TGTGCCAGCAGTGTTACCGTCACCGTAGCCAAAAACATTCAGTACTTC.

Notes on this clonotype: The junction differs from germline at one of its ends, possibly a read error. The chain has TRBV7-7 and TRBJ2-5, with TRBD1 identical over 12 bases. The CDR3 is 16 amino acids. Germline V gene lookup returns CDR1 SSHAT and CDR2 FNYEAQ (reference sequence). This CDR3 is CASSQSGTGGSETQYF. As DNA, the CDR3 is TGTGCTAGCAGCCAGTCCGGGACAGGGGGCTCAGAGACCCAGTACTTC.

In this sample, this clonotype turned up many times. The chain has TRBV5-1 and TRBJ1-4, with TRBD1 as a possible D gene (5 bases). Trimming removed 2 bases from V and 7 bases from J, with 9 bases in between. This CDR3 has 13 amino acids. Germline CDR1 is SGHRS and CDR2 is YFSETQ. The CDR3 loop reads CASSFQGGEKLFF. The CDR3 region has the DNA TGCGCCAGCAGCTTCCAGGGAGGTGAAAAACTGTTTTTT.

The CDR3 coding sequence is TGTGCCAGCTCTCGGACAGGGGCCGGGCAGCCCCAGCATTTT. Protein: CASSRTGAGQPQHF. The chain uses TRBV18 and TRBJ1-5; 9 nucleotides align to TRBD1. V was pared by 6 bases and J by 7 bases, with 7 bases of the junction left unmatched. The CDR3 sequence is 14 residues long. Germline V CDR1 and CDR2: KGHSH, LQKENI.

V gene TRBV4-1 combines with J gene TRBJ2-1, with D perhaps matching TRBD2 (6 bases). Germline V lookup: CDR1 MGHRA, CDR2 YSYEKL. The CDR3 loop spans 13 amino acids. The V end lost 1 base, the J end lost 7 bases, and 8 bases lay between the germline ends. The CDR3 region has the DNA TGCGCCAGCAGCCAAGGCGGGGTGAATGAGCAGTTCTTC. Translating it yields CASSQGGVNEQFF.

This clonotype was recorded once. The rearrangement links TRBV20-1 to TRBJ2-5; 8 nucleotides align to TRBD2. The germline CDR1 and CDR2 sequences are DFQATT and SNEGSKA (reference sequence). The CDR3 has 15 amino acids. The V gene end was trimmed by 3 bases and the J gene end by 0 bases; junction bases not matched to a gene: 6. CDR3 loop: CSASGGGTYQETQYF. The CDR3 region has the DNA TGCAGTGCTAGCGGCGGGGGGACGTACCAAGAGACCCAGTACTTC.